This T cell receptor beta chain appears in the sequencing data of a study of OX40 agonist ivuxolimab in advanced cancers. The overall study: Ivuxolimab, an agonist antibody against OX40 (CD134), was given to patients.

Note on this clone: Its antigen remains unidentified.

Clones were read by immunoSEQ multiplex PCR, and TCRdb kept only the in-frame ones, dropping some. The data contain tens of thousands of clones, 88% of them seen just once; the ten biggest clones take up roughly 4.5%. Trimming left V 1 base short and J 0 bases short, with 7 bases between. The CDR3 extends over 15 amino acids. CDR1 is SGHVS and CDR2 is FQNEAQ in the germline V gene. Findings of the study overall: Relative to CD4+, CD8+ T cells held more expanded clones on average.

The chain carries TRBV7-8 and TRBJ1-3; the D is unclear. The source is an adult with an advanced solid tumor such as melanoma, head and neck, liver or kidney cancer. The sequencing here drew on CD4+ or CD8+ T cells sorted from blood, taken in a trial of the OX40 agonist ivuxolimab. As DNA, the CDR3 is TGTGCCAGCAGCTTAGAGGTTAACTCTGGAAACACCATATATTTT. Protein: CASSLEVNSGNTIYF.